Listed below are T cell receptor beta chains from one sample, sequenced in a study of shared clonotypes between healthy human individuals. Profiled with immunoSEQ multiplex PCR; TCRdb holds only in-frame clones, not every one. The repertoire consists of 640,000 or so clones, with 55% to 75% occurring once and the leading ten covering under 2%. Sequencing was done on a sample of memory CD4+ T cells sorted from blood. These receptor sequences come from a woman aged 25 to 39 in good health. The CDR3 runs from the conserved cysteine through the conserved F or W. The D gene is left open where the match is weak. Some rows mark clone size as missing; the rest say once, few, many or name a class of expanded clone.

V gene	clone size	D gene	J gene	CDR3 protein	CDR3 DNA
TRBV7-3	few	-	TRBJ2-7	CASSSYGGAHEQYF	TGTGCCAGCAGCTCCTATGGGGGAGCCCACGAGCAGTACTTC
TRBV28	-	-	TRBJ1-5	CASTLQGGQPQHF	TGTGCCAGCACCCTCCAGGGCGGCCAGCCCCAGCATTTT
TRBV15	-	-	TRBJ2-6	CATSSWKPGSGANVLTF	TGTGCCACCAGCAGCTGGAAGCCTGGGTCTGGGGCCAACGTCCTGACTTTC
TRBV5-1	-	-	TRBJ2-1	CASSLALYNEQFF	TGCGCCAGCAGCTTGGCTCTGTACAATGAGCAGTTCTTC
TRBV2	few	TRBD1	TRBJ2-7	CASSDGTGGAGNEQYF	TGTGCCAGCAGTGACGGGACAGGGGGCGCCGGCAACGAGCAGTACTTC
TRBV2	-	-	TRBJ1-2	CASSLQQNYGYTF	TGTGCCAGCAGCTTGCAACAGAACTATGGCTACACCTTC
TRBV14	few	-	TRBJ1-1	CASSQVRGASAFF	TGTGCCAGCAGCCAAGTGCGGGGGGCGAGTGCTTTCTTT
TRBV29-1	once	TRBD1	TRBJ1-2	CSVEERTGTLNYGYTF	TGCAGCGTTGAAGAAAGGACAGGAACCCTTAACTATGGCTACACCTTC
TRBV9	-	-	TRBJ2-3	CASSAFDPGTDTQYF	TGTGCCAGCAGCGCCTTCGACCCCGGGACAGATACGCAGTATTTT
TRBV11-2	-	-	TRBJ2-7	CASSRKGPKDEQYF	TGTGCCAGCAGCCGGAAAGGGCCTAAGGACGAGCAGTACTTC
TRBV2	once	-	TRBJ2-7	CASTPDRWSSYEQYF	TGTGCCAGCACTCCAGACAGGTGGAGCTCCTACGAGCAGTACTTC
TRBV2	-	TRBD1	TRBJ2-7	CASRRVGGREQYF	TGTGCCAGCAGGAGGGTAGGGGGCCGGGAGCAGTACTTC
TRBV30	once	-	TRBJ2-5	CAWSVTGARRKFQETQYF	TGTGCCTGGAGTGTAACCGGTGCGAGACGGAAATTCCAAGAGACCCAGTACTTC
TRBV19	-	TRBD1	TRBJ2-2	CAAGTETTGELFF	TGTGCCGCAGGGACAGAGACCACCGGGGAGCTGTTTTTT
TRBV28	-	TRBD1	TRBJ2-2	CASSLPDRGTGELFF	TGTGCCAGCAGTTTGCCCGACAGGGGCACCGGGGAGCTGTTTTTT
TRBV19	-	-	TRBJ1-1	CASSIGGRETEAFF	TGTGCCAGTAGTATCGGCGGGAGAGAGACTGAAGCTTTCTTT
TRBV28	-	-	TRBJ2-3	CASSSLGGKDTQYF	TGTGCCAGCAGTTCGTTGGGAGGTAAAGATACGCAGTATTTT
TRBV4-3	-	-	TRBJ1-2	CASSGIYGYTF	TGCGCCAGCAGTGGGATTTATGGCTACACCTTC
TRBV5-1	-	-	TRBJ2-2	CASSHGLAVSGELFF	TGCGCCAGCAGCCACGGGCTAGCAGTAAGCGGGGAGCTGTTTTTT
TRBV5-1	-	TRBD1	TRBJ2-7	CASTSPGTGDYEQYF	TGCGCCAGCACATCCCCCGGGACAGGGGACTACGAGCAGTACTTC
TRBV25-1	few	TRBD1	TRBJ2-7	CASSEYGAGTGAHEQYF	TGTGCCAGCAGTGAATATGGCGCCGGGACAGGAGCGCACGAGCAGTACTTC
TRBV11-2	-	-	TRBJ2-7	CASSLVRGRYEQYF	TGTGCCAGCAGCTTAGTCCGGGGGCGGTACGAGCAGTACTTC
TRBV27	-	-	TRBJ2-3	CASRFTVSTDTQYF	TGTGCCAGCAGATTTACAGTTAGCACAGATACGCAGTATTTT
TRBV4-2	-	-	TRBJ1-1	CASSLTVNTEAFF	TGTGCCAGCAGCCTAACAGTGAACACTGAAGCTTTCTTT